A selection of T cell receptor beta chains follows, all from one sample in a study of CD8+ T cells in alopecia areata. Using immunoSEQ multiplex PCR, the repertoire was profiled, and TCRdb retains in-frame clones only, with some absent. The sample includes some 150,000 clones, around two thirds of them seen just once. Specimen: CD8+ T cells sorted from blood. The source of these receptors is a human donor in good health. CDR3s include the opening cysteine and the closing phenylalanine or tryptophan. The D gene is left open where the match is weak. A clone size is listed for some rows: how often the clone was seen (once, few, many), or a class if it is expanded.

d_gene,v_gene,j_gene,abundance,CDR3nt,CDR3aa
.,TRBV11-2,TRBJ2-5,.,TGTGCCAGCAGCTTAGATCTTGGGGGACGAGAGACCCAGTACTTC,CASSLDLGGRETQYF
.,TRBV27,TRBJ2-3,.,TGTGCCAGCAGTTTAGGGAGCTTGGATACGCAGTATTTT,CASSLGSLDTQYF
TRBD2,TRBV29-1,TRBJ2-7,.,TGCAGCGTTGCGGGACTAGCGGGAGCTGCTACCTACGAGCAGTACTTC,CSVAGLAGAATYEQYF
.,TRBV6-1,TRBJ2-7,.,TGTGCCAGCAGCCTAGACATCTCAAGGACCTACGAGCAGTACTTC,CASSLDISRTYEQYF
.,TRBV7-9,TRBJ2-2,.,TGTGCCAGCTATGGGGCCGGCACCGGGGAGCTGTTTTTT,CASYGAGTGELFF
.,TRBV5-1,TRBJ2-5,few,TGCGCCAGCAGCTTGAGGGAGACCCAGTACTTC,CASSLRETQYF
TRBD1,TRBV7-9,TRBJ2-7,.,TGTGCCAGCAGCCAAGGACAGGGAGGCCACGAGCAGTACTTC,CASSQGQGGHEQYF
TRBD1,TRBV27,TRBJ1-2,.,TGTGCCAGCAGTTTGAGAGTGGGACAGGGAGCCTATGGCTACACCTTC,CASSLRVGQGAYGYTF
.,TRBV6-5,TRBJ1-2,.,TGTGCCGCTGGGGCAGGGAACGGCTACACCTTC,CAAGAGNGYTF
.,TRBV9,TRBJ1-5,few,TGTGCCAGCAGCGTGGGGAGCAATCAGCCCCAGCATTTT,CASSVGSNQPQHF
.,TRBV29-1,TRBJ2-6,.,TGCAGCGTGAGTCCAGATCCCCCTTCTGGGGCCAACGTCCTGACTTTC,CSVSPDPPSGANVLTF